This T cell receptor (beta chain) was retrieved from a study of T cell responses to AZD1222 COVID-19 vaccine. Across the whole study: Some second doses came at about 4 weeks and others at about 12 weeks; these were pooled.

Study conclusions and caveats: CD4 TCRs covered the whole spike, strongest at regions 160-218 and 743-854. Of the AZD1222 recipients, only 5 to 7 were seropositive at baseline.

With regard to this clone: Its cognate antigen is unknown.

CDR1 and CDR2 (germline): LGHNA, YSLEER. Trimming took off 4 bases at V and 6 bases at J, with 16 bases between the two ends. There are 15 residues in the CDR3. TCRdb's table, derived via immunoSEQ multiplex PCR, lists solely in-frame clones and lacks some. The sample holds about 160,000 clones, 90% seen once. The sample in question was peripheral blood, obtained on day 0 of AZD1222 vaccination. The gene calls are TRBV4-3 and TRBJ2-1; D call uncertain. The sequence was collected from an adult in good health. The CDR3 reads CASSRSPKVRNEQFF. The CDR3 nucleotides are TGCGCCAGCAGCCGAAGTCCCAAAGTCCGCAATGAGCAGTTCTTC.